In this sample, the clone carrying this TCR beta chain turned up once. Trimming removed 3 bases from V and 3 bases from J; junction bases left unmatched: 6. This CDR3 spans 15 amino acids. CDR1 and CDR2 from the germline V gene are DFQATT and SNEGSKA (reference sequence). These data originate in a study of blood T cell repertoires in COVID-19. Data came from immunoSEQ multiplex PCR; TCRdb stores just in-frame clones and leaves some out. The sample lists about 380,000 clones; more than 70% were seen once. The source material was PBMCs or T cells enriched from blood (not recorded which). The chain couples TRBV20-1 to TRBJ1-3, with 9 bases aligning to TRBD1. This receptor was identified in a woman between 18 and 30 years old who had recovered from COVID-19. CDR3 nucleotides: TGCAGTGCTAGTTTGGGACAGGGCCGTGGAAACACCATATATTTT. Amino acid sequence: CSASLGQGRGNTIYF.